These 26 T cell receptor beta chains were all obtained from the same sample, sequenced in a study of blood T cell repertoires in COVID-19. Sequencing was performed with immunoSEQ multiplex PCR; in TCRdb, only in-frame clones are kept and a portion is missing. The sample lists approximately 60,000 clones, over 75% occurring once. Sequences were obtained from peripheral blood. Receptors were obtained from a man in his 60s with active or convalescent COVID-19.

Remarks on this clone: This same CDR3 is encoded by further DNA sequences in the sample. The DNA for the CDR3 is TGCAGCGTTGTACAGGGGGGAGATGGCTACACCTTC. Translation gives CSVVQGGDGYTF. The rearrangement uses TRBV29-1 and TRBJ1-2, with 8 bases aligning to TRBD1. The CDR3 sequence is 12 residues long. Germline CDR1 and CDR2: SQVTM and ANQGSEA. With 4 bases clipped from V and 6 bases from J, the junction kept 4 bases outside the gene matches.

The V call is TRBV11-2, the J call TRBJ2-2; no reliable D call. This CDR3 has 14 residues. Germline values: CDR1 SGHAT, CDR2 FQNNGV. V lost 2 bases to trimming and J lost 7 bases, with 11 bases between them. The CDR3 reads CASSLSVANGELFF. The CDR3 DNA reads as TGTGCCAGCAGCTTATCCGTTGCGAACGGGGAGCTGTTTTTT.

The chain's CDR3 is CASSQQEGAFYEQYF. CDR3 in DNA: TGTGCCAGCAGCCAACAGGAAGGCGCCTTCTACGAGCAGTACTTC. The rearrangement links TRBV4-2 to TRBJ2-7, with D unclear. V dropped 2 bases and J dropped 3 bases, with 14 bases sitting between them. The CDR3 runs 15 residues. CDR1 is LGHNA, CDR2 YNFKEQ, per germline.

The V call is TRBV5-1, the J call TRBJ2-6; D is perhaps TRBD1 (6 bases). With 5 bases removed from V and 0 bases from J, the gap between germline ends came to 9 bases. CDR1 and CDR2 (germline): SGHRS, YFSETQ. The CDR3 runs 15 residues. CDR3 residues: CASSTGNSGANVLTF. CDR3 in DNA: TGCGCCAGCAGTACAGGGAACTCTGGGGCCAACGTCCTGACTTTC.

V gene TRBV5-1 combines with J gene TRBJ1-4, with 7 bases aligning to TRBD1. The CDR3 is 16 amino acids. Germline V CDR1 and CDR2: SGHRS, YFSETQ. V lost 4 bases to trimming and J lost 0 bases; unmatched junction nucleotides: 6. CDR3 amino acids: CASSLGTATTNEKLFF. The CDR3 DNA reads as TGCGCCAGCAGCCTTGGGACAGCCACAACTAATGAAAAACTGTTTTTT.

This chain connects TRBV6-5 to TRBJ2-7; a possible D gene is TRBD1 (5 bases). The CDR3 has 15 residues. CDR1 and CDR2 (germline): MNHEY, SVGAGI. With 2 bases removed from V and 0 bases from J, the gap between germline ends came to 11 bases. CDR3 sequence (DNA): TGTGCCAGCAGTTACGGGGCAGTTCTCTCCTACGAGCAGTACTTC. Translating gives CASSYGAVLSYEQYF.

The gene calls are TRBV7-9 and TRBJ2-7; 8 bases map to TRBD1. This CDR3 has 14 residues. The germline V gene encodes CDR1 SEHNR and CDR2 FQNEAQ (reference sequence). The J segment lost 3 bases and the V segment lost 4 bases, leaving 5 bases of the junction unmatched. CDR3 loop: CASSSQTGGYEQYF. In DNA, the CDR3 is TGTGCCAGCAGCTCACAAACAGGGGGCTACGAGCAGTACTTC.

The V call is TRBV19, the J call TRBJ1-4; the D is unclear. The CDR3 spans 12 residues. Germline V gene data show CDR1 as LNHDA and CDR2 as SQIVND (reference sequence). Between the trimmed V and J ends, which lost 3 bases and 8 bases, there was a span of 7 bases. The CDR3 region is CASSMSREKLFF. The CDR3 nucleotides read TGTGCCAGTAGTATGTCACGGGAAAAACTGTTTTTT. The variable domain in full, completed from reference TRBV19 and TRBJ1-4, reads DGGITQSPKYLFRKEGQNVTLSCEQNLNHDAMYWYRQDPGQGLRLIYYSQIVNDFQKGDIAEGYSVSREKKESFPLTVTSAQKNPTAFYLCASSMSREKLFFGSGTQLSVL.

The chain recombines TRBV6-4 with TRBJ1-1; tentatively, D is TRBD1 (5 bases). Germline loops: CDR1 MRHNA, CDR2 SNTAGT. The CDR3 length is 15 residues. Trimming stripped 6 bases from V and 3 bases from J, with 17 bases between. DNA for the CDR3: TGTGCCAGCAGACCTCAGGGAGGGCCATACACTGAAGCTTTCTTT. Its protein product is CASRPQGGPYTEAFF.

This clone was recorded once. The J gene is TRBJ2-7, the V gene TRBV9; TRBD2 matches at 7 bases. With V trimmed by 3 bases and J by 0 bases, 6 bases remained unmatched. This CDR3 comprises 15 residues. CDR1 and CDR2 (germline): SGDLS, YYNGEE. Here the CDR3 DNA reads TGTGCCAGCAGCGCGGTCCCGGGAGGCTCCTACGAGCAGTACTTC. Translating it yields CASSAVPGGSYEQYF.

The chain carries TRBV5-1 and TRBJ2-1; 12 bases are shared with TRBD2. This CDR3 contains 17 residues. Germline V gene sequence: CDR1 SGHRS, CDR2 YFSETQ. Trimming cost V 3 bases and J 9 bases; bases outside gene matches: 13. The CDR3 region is CASSSTASGGAGGEQFF. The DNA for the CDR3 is TGCGCCAGCAGCTCCACTGCTAGCGGGGGGGCCGGGGGTGAGCAGTTCTTC.

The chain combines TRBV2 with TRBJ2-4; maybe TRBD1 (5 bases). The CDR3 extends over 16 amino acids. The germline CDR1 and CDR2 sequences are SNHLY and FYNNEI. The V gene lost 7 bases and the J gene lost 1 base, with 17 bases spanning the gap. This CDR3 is CASNPSQGVAKNIQYF. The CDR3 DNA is TGTGCCAGCAATCCATCGCAGGGTGTGGCCAAAAACATTCAGTACTTC.

The CDR3 loop reads CASSDTSSGADTQYF. In DNA, the CDR3 is TGTGCCAGTAGTGACACTAGCTCCGGAGCAGATACGCAGTATTTT. This sequence joins TRBV19 and TRBJ2-3; tentatively, D is TRBD2 (6 bases). Trimming removed 5 bases from V and 4 bases from J, with 16 bases in between. The CDR3 covers 15 residues. CDR1 is LNHDA, CDR2 SQIVND, per germline (reference sequence).

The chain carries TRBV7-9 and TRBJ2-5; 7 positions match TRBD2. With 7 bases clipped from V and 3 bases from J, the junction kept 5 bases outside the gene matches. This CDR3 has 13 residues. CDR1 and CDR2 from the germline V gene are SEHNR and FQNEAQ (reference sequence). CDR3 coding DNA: TGTGCCAGCATTTGGCTAGCGGAAGAGACCCAGTACTTC. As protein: CASIWLAEETQYF.

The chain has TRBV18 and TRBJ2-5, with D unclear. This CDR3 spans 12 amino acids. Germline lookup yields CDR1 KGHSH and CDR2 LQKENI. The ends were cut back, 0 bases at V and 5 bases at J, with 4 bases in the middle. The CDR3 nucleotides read TGTGCCAGCTCACCACCCTCGGAGACCCAGTACTTC. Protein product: CASSPPSETQYF.

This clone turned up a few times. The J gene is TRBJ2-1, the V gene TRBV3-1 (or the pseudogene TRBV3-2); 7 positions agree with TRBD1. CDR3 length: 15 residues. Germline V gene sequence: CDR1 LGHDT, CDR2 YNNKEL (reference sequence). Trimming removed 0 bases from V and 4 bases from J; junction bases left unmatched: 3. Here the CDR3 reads CASSQESGGYNEQFF. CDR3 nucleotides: TGTGCCAGCAGCCAAGAATCAGGGGGTTACAATGAGCAGTTCTTC.

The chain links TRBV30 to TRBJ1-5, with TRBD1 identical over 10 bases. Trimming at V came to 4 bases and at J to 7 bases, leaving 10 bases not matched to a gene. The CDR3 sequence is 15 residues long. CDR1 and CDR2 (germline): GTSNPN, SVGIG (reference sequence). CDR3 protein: CAWTSPGQGTQPQHF. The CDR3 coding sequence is TGTGCCTGGACGTCCCCGGGACAGGGGACGCAGCCCCAGCATTTT. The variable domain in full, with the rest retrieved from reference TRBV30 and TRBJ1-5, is SQTIHQWPATLVQPVGSPLSLECTVEGTSNPNLYWYRQAAGRGLQLLFYSVGIGQISSEVPQNLSASRPQDRQFILSSKKLLLSDSGFYLCAWTSPGQGTQPQHFGDGTRLSIL.

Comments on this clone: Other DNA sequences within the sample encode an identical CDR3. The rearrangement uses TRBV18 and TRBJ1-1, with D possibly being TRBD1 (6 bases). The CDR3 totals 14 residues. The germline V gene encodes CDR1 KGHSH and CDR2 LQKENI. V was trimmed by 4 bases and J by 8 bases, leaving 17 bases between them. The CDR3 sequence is CASSLSGTKAEAFF. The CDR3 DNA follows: TGTGCCAGCTCACTCTCCGGGACAAAGGCAGAAGCTTTCTTT.

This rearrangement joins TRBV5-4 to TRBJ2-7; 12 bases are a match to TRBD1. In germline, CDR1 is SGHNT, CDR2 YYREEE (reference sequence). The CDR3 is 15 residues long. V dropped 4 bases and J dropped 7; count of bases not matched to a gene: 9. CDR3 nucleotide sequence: TGTGCCAGCAGCGGCCGGGACAGGGGGCTAGATGAGCAGTACTTC. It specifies CASSGRDRGLDEQYF. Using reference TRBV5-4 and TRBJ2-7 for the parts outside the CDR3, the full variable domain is ETGVTQSPTHLIKTRGQQVTLRCSSQSGHNTVSWYQQALGQGPQFIFQYYREEENGRGNFPPRFSGLQFPNYSSELNVNALELDDSALYLCASSGRDRGLDEQYFGPGTRLTVT.

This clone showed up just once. The CDR3 region is CASSPRDTQYF. DNA for the CDR3: TGTGCCAGCAGCCCCAGGGATACGCAGTATTTT. J is TRBJ2-3 and V is TRBV7-9; no definite D call. CDR3 size: 11 residues. Trimming stripped 5 bases from V and 6 bases from J, with 6 bases between. CDR1 SEHNR and CDR2 FQNEAQ come from the germline V gene (reference sequence). Based on the CDR3 plus reference TRBV7-9 and TRBJ2-3, the full variable domain is DTGVSQNPRHKITKRGQNVTFRCDPISEHNRLYWYRQTLGQGPEFLTYFQNEAQLEKSRLLSDRFSAERPKGSFSTLEIQRTEQGDSAMYLCASSPRDTQYFGPGTRLTVL.

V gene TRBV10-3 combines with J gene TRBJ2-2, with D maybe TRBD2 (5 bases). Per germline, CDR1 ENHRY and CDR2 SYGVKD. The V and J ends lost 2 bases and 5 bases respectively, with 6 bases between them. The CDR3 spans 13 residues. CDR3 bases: TGTGCCATCAGTGAGAGGGAGACCGGGGAGCTGTTTTTT. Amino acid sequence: CAISERETGELFF.

The CDR3 is CASSPTGQLLSEAFF. The CDR3 DNA sequence: TGTGCCAGCTCACCCACGGGACAGCTTCTATCTGAAGCTTTCTTT. The rearrangement joins TRBV18 to TRBJ1-1; 7 bases fit TRBD1. The CDR3 runs 15 residues. Germline V gene sequence: CDR1 KGHSH, CDR2 LQKENI. V trimming: 3 bases; J trimming: 6 bases; junction bases outside the gene matches: 10.

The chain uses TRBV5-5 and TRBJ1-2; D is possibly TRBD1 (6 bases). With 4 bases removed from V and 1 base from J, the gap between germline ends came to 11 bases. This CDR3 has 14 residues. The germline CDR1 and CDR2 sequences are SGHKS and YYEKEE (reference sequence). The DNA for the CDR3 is TGTGCCAGCAGCCGGGACACAAGTAACTATGGCTACACCTTC. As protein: CASSRDTSNYGYTF. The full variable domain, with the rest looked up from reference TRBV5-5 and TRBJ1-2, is DAGVTQSPTHLIKTRGQQVTLRCSPISGHKSVSWYQQVLGQGPQFIFQYYEKEERGRGNFPDRFSARQFPNYSSELNVNALLLGDSALYLCASSRDTSNYGYTFGSGTRLTVV.

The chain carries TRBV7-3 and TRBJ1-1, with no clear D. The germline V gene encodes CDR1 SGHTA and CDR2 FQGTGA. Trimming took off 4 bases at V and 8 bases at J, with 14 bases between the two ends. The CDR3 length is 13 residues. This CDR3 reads CASSSQAVEEAFF. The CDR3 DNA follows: TGTGCCAGCAGCTCCCAGGCCGTTGAGGAAGCTTTCTTT.

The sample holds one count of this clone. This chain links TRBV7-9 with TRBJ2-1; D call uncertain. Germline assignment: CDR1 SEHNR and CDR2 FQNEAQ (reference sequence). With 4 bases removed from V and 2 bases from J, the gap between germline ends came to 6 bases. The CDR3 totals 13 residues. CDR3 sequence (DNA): TGTGCCAGCAGCTCATGGCCCTACAATGAGCAGTTCTTC. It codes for CASSSWPYNEQFF. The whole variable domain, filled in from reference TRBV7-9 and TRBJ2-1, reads DTGVSQNPRHKITKRGQNVTFRCDPISEHNRLYWYRQTLGQGPEFLTYFQNEAQLEKSRLLSDRFSAERPKGSFSTLEIQRTEQGDSAMYLCASSSWPYNEQFFGPGTRLTVL.

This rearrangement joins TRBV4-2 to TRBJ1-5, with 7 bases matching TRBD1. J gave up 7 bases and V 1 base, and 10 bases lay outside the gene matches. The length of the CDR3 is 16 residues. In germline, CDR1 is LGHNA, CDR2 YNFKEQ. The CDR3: CASSQVGVRTGQPQHF. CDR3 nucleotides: TGTGCCAGCAGCCAAGTAGGGGTCAGGACAGGACAGCCCCAGCATTTT.